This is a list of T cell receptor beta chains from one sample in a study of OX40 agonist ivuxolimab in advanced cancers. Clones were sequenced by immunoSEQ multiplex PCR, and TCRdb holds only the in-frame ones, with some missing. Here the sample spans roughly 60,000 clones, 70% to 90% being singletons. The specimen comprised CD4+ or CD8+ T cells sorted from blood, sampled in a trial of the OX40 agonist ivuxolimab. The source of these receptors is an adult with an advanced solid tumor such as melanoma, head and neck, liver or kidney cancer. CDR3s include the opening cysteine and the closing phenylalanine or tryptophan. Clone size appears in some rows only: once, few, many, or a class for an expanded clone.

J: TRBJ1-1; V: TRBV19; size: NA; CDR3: CASSIDGINTEAFF
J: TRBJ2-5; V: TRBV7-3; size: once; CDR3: CASGEGVGETQYF
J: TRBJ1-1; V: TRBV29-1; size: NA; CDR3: CSVGADTEAFF
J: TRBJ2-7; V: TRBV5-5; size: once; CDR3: CASSLGVSSYEQYF
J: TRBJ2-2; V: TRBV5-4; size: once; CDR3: CASSSGAGLAGGSTGELFF
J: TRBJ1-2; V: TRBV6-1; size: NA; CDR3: CASSGRVGAALWLHPF
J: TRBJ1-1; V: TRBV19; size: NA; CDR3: CASSRGRGEAFF
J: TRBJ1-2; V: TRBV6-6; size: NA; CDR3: CASSYSRTVYGYTF
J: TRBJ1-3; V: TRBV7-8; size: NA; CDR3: CASSLSRLLSGNTIYF
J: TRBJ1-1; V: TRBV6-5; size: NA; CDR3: CASSLSRGTNTEAFF
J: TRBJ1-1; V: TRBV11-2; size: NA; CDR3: CASSRTPWDSPNTEAFF
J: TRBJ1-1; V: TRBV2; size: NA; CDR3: CASSEPRDTEAFF
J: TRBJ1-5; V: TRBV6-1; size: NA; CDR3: CASRVTGMSNQPQHF
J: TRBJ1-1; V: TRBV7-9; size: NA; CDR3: CASSLQTEAFF
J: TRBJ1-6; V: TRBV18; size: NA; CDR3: CASSLYNSPLHF
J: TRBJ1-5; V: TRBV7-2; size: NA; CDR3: CASSKEGWSNQPQHF
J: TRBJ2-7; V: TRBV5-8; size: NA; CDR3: CASSLAGRHYEQYF
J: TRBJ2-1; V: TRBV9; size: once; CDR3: CASSARLAEYNEQFF
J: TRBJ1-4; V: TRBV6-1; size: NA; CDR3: CASSEEVVDEKLFF
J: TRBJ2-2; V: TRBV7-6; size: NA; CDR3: CASSLLGAGSTGELFF
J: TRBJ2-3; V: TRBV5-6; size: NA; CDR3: CASSPTGGTDTQYF
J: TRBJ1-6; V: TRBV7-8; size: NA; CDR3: CASSLGGPMDNSPLHF
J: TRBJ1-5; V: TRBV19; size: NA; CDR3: CASSARQGPSPQHF
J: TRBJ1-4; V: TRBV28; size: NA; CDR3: CASSPDSWINEKLFF
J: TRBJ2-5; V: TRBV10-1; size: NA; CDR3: CAGSLSGPNETQYF
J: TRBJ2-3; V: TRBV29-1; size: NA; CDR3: CSVIKSGVGDTQYF
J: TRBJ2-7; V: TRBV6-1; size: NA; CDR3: CASRAIYEQYF
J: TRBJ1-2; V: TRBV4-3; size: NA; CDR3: CASSQVPGGSYGYTF
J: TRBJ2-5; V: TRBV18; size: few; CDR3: CASSPGLKETQYF
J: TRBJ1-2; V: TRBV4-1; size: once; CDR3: CASSQEGQQIGGYTF
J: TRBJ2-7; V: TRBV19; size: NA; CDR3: CASSPHTLAGAAEQYF
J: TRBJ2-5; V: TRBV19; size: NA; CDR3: CASATLGSQETQYF
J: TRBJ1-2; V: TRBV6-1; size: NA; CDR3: CASGRGNYGYTF
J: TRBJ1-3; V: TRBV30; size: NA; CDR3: CAWSGPSSGNTIYF
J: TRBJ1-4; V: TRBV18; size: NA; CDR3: CASSSGAGRSQKLFF
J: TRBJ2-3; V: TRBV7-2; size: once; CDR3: CASSLMGTDTQYF
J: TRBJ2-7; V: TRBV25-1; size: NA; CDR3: CASSEGGFHPYEQYF
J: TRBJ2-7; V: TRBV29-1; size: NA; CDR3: CSVEEGRDAEQYF
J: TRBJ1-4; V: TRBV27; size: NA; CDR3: CASKLQGISTNEKLFF
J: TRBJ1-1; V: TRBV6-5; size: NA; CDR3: CASSPNDRNTEAFF
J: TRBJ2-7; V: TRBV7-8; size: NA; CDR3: CASSPILASYEQYF
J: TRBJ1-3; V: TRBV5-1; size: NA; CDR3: CASSLGQGNTIYF
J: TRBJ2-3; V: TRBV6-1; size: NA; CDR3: CASREPGRSTDTQYF
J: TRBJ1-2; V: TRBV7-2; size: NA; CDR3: CASSLHYRGRSDYGYTF
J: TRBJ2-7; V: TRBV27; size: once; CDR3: CASSDYQGTPSYEQYF
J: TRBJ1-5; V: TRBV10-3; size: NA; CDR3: CAISESGDQPQHF
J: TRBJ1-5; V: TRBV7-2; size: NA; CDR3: CASSLEQNQPQHF
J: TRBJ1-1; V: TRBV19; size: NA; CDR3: CASSARAIENTEAFF
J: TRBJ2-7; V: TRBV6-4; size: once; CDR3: CASGLGYCYEQYF
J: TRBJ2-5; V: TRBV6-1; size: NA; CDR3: CASSSKSGFGETQYF
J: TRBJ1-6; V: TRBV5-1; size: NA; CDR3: CASSPGQGNRPNSPLHF
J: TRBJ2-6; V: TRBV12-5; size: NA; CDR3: CASGKPRDRYFVLTF
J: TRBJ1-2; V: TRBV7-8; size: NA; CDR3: CASSSISRDYGYTF
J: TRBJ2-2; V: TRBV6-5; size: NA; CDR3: CASSYRASGGTGELFF
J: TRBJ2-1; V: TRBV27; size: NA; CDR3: CASSPRPLAGERGNEQFF